A single sample gave rise to the 14 T cell receptor beta chains below, sequenced in a study of blood T cell repertoires in COVID-19. Using immunoSEQ multiplex PCR, the repertoire was profiled, and TCRdb retains in-frame clones only, with some absent. The sample consists of hundreds of thousands of clones, roughly 85% of them appearing once. The sample taken for sequencing was peripheral blood. All receptors come from a human donor in a cohort sampled during active COVID-19.

This clone was seen only a few times. The rearrangement uses TRBV5-1 and TRBJ2-7; 11 bases agree with TRBD1. CDR1 and CDR2 (germline): SGHRS, YFSETQ. This CDR3 region has 16 residues. The trim removed 3 bases at V and 7 bases at J, leaving 12 bases unmatched. The CDR3 here is CASSYNFGQGAREQYF. For the CDR3, the DNA is TGCGCCAGCAGCTATAACTTCGGACAGGGGGCAAGGGAGCAGTACTTC. Supplemented by reference TRBV5-1 and TRBJ2-7, the full variable domain reads KAGVTQTPRYLIKTRGQQVTLSCSPISGHRSVSWYQQTPGQGLQFLFEYFSETQRNKGNFPGRFSGRQFSNSRSEMNVSTLELGDSALYLCASSYNFGQGAREQYFGPGTRLTVT.

The chain has TRBV20-1 and TRBJ1-6; D gene ambiguous. Germline CDR1 reads DFQATT; CDR2 reads SNEGSKA (reference sequence). The CDR3 has 14 residues. Trimming took 3 bases from V and 7 from J, leaving 13 bases between them. The CDR3 sequence: CSASVRHGNSPLHF. Here the CDR3 DNA reads TGCAGTGCTAGTGTGCGACACGGAAATTCACCCCTCCACTTT.

Here the CDR3 DNA reads TGTGCCAGTAGCCGGACAGGGGGCACTAATGAAAAACTGTTTTTT. Its protein product is CASSRTGGTNEKLFF. This chain connects TRBV19 to TRBJ1-4; 11 nucleotides align to TRBD1. The CDR3 spans 15 residues. Trimming removed 6 bases from V and 2 bases from J; junction bases left unmatched: 2. Germline V CDR1 and CDR2: LNHDA, SQIVND (reference sequence).

This clone was seen a handful of times. The CDR3 sequence is CATRANSKTTDTQYF. The CDR3 bases are TGTGCCACCAGGGCGAACAGCAAGACCACAGATACGCAGTATTTT. This sequence joins TRBV24-1 and TRBJ2-3, with D uncertain. This CDR3 spans 15 amino acids. Germline-derived CDR1 and CDR2 are KGHDR and SFDVKD. Deletions cut 7 bases from V and 2 bases from J, with 15 bases between.

The chain carries TRBV7-3 and TRBJ2-3; 13 bases align to TRBD2. Looked up from germline, CDR1 is SGHTA and CDR2 is FQGTGA. The CDR3 has 16 residues. The V segment lost 4 bases and the J segment 2 bases; nucleotides outside the gene matches: 3. CDR3 in amino acids: CASSSTSGGYTDTQYF. The CDR3 DNA reads as TGTGCCAGCAGCTCGACTAGCGGGGGGTACACAGATACGCAGTATTTT. Together with reference TRBV7-3 and TRBJ2-3, the CDR3 gives the full variable domain: GAGVSQTPSNKVTEKGKYVELRCDPISGHTALYWYRQSLGQGPEFLIYFQGTGAADDSGLPNDRFFAVRPEGSVSTLKIQRTERGDSAVYLCASSSTSGGYTDTQYFGPGTRLTVL.

The chain combines TRBV7-3 with TRBJ2-1; D not certain. The CDR3 spans 16 residues. V shed 2 bases and J shed 0 bases, with 11 bases lying between them. CDR1 and CDR2 from the germline V gene are SGHTA and FQGTGA. The CDR3 loop is CASSLGPGLSYNEQFF. The DNA for the CDR3 is TGTGCCAGCAGCTTAGGCCCGGGTCTCTCCTACAATGAGCAGTTCTTC.

The V gene is TRBV7-9, the J gene TRBJ2-1, with 12 bases aligning to TRBD2. This CDR3 spans 16 amino acids. Germline V CDR1 and CDR2: SEHNR, FQNEAQ (reference sequence). V shed 3 bases and J 7 bases; nucleotides not matched to a gene: 7. DNA for the CDR3: TGTGCCAGCAGCTTCTCGACTAGCGGGGGCCTTAATGAGCAGTTCTTC. Its translation: CASSFSTSGGLNEQFF.

The chain employs TRBV24-1 and TRBJ2-1, with D perhaps matching TRBD2 (7 bases). The CDR3 runs 16 residues. The V gene lost 1 base and the J gene lost 4 bases, with 13 bases spanning the gap. Germline V lookup: CDR1 KGHDR, CDR2 SFDVKD. The CDR3 nucleotides read TGTGCCACCAGTGATTTCGGAGGGGGAGGGTACAATGAGCAGTTCTTC. It codes for CATSDFGGGGYNEQFF.

The CDR3 loop reads CASSQGQGVNTEAFF. The CDR3 region has the DNA TGTGCCAGCAGCCAAGGACAGGGAGTGAACACTGAAGCTTTCTTT. This chain links TRBV3-1 (or the pseudogene TRBV3-2) with TRBJ1-1, with 7 positions matching TRBD1. This CDR3 spans 15 amino acids. The junction had 2 bases not matched to a gene; V was cut back by 1 base and J by 0 bases. Germline V gene sequence: CDR1 LGHDT, CDR2 YNNKEL (reference sequence).

The chain uses TRBV9 and TRBJ2-1; 7 bases map to TRBD2. This CDR3 has 11 amino acids. J lost 15 bases, V lost 7 bases, and 10 bases had no gene match. Germline values: CDR1 SGDLS, CDR2 YYNGEE. The CDR3: CASGEGSAPFF. For the CDR3, the DNA is TGTGCCAGCGGGGAGGGCTCGGCCCCGTTCTTC.

The rearrangement uses TRBV5-1 and TRBJ2-1; D might be TRBD1 (5 bases). Trimming removed 4 bases at V and 8 bases at J, with 22 bases between. The CDR3 is made up of 16 amino acids. Germline assignment: CDR1 SGHRS and CDR2 YFSETQ. The CDR3 sequence is CASSPPSAGAGDEQFF. The CDR3 coding sequence is TGCGCCAGCAGCCCCCCCTCTGCTGGGGCCGGCGATGAGCAGTTCTTC.

V is TRBV19 and J is TRBJ1-1; TRBD1 aligns across 7 bases. V shed 0 bases and J 0 bases; nucleotides not matched to a gene: 1. The germline V gene has CDR1 LNHDA and CDR2 SQIVND (reference sequence). CDR3 length equals 15 residues. The CDR3 spells CASSIEGQLNTEAFF. As DNA, the CDR3 is TGTGCCAGTAGTATAGAGGGACAGTTGAACACTGAAGCTTTCTTT.

The chain is built from TRBV29-1 and TRBJ2-7, with D maybe TRBD1 (5 bases). The V end was cut by 5 bases, the J end by 3 bases, with 11 bases between. Germline CDR1 reads SQVTM; CDR2 reads ANQGSEA. The CDR3 sequence is 12 residues long. The CDR3 protein is CSVRGLGYEQYF. The CDR3 DNA sequence: TGCAGCGTTAGGGGCCTTGGCTACGAGCAGTACTTC.

The rearrangement links TRBV18 to TRBJ1-5; 9 bases are shared with TRBD1. There are 14 residues in the CDR3. The V gene end was trimmed by 3 bases and the J gene end by 6 bases; junction bases not matched to a gene: 3. Germline CDR1 reads KGHSH; CDR2 reads LQKENI. The CDR3 DNA reads as TGTGCCAGCTCACCGGGACAGGGAGGTCAGCCCCAGCATTTT. It codes for CASSPGQGGQPQHF.